This T cell receptor beta chain derives from a study of T cell responses to AZD1222 COVID-19 vaccine. V shed 1 base and J shed 6 bases, with 7 bases lying between them. The CDR3 has 13 amino acids. The germline gives CDR1 SNHLY, CDR2 FYNNEI. Measured with immunoSEQ multiplex PCR; TCRdb has only the in-frame clones, and not every one. The sample includes about 140,000 clones, under 95% of them seen just once. The V gene is TRBV2, the J gene TRBJ1-5; no firm D call. The sequence derives from an adult in good health. Sequenced here: peripheral blood, sampled on day 0 of AZD1222 vaccination. In DNA, the CDR3 is TGTGCCAGCAGTGAAGGACCTTTTCAGCCCCAGCATTTT. It yields the protein CASSEGPFQPQHF.